Below, 19 T cell receptor beta chains from the same sample are listed, as sequenced in a study of shared clonotypes between healthy human individuals. Terminally differentiated effector memory CD45RA+ cells were excluded from the naive CD8 cells, which were CD45RO-negative and positively selected for CCR7. Libraries were prepared by immunoSEQ multiplex PCR; TCRdb keeps only in-frame clonotypes and omits some of them. The data contain fewer than 800,000 clones, roughly 94% of them singletons. The material sequenced was naive CD8+ T cells sorted from blood. The receptor set was obtained from a young man in good health.

The chain carries TRBV7-9 and TRBJ2-1; 8 nucleotides line up with TRBD2. The V segment lost 2 bases and the J segment 3 bases; nucleotides outside the gene matches: 6. Germline values: CDR1 SEHNR, CDR2 FQNEAQ (reference sequence). CDR3 length: 16 amino acids. The CDR3 coding sequence is TGTGCCAGCAGCTTATTCTCCGGGACTAGCTACAATGAGCAGTTCTTC. This translates into CASSLFSGTSYNEQFF.

This sequence joins TRBV27 and TRBJ2-1; 8 bases fit TRBD2. Germline trimming cut 6 bases from V and 3 bases from J; bases unmatched to any gene: 7. CDR3 size: 15 residues. CDR1 and CDR2 from the germline V gene are MNHEY and SMNVEV (reference sequence). The CDR3 nucleotides read TGTGCCAGCAGCCCAGCGGGACTAGGCTACAATGAGCAGTTCTTC. It encodes CASSPAGLGYNEQFF.

This rearrangement joins TRBV7-2 to TRBJ1-5; 8 bases align to TRBD1. Germline CDR1 is SGHTA and CDR2 is FQGNSA. The CDR3 has 16 amino acids. J lost 6 bases, V lost 4 bases, and 11 bases had no gene match. In DNA form, the CDR3 reads TGTGCCAGCAGCTCCGGGGGGGACAGGTGGAGTCAGCCCCAGCATTTT. Amino acids: CASSSGGDRWSQPQHF.

This sequence joins TRBV7-6 and TRBJ2-7; D is perhaps TRBD2 (5 bases). The CDR3 covers 15 residues. Between the trimmed V and J ends, which lost 0 bases and 0 bases, there was a span of 9 bases. Germline CDR1 reads SGHVS; CDR2 reads FNYEAQ. The CDR3 coding sequence is TGTGCCAGCAGCTTAGCGCCGGGGAGCTCCTACGAGCAGTACTTC. Translating gives CASSLAPGSSYEQYF. Filled out from reference TRBV7-6 and TRBJ2-7, the complete variable domain reads GAGVSQSPRYKVTKRGQDVALRCDPISGHVSLYWYRQALGQGPEFLTYFNYEAQQDKSGLPNDRFSAERPEGSISTLTIQRTEQRDSAMYRCASSLAPGSSYEQYFGPGTRLTVT.

The rearrangement joins TRBV19 to TRBJ2-1; 7 nucleotides line up with TRBD1. This CDR3 comprises 14 residues. In germline, CDR1 is LNHDA, CDR2 SQIVND (reference sequence). The V gene end was trimmed by 9 bases and the J gene end by 6 bases; junction bases not matched to a gene: 11. The CDR3 loop reads CASRPGQLSNEQFF. The CDR3 DNA reads as TGTGCCAGCAGGCCGGGACAGTTAAGCAATGAGCAGTTCTTC.

The DNA for the CDR3 is TGTGCCAGCAGCTTATCCCTAGCGGGAGGCTACGAGCAGTACTTC. Its translation: CASSLSLAGGYEQYF. The J gene is TRBJ2-7, the V gene TRBV11-2, with 11 bases lining up with TRBD2. CDR1 and CDR2 (germline): SGHAT, FQNNGV. V lost 2 bases, J lost 3 bases, and 3 bases stayed unmatched. The length of the CDR3 is 15 residues.

This chain links TRBV28 with TRBJ2-5, with 10 bases identical to TRBD2. The junction had 30 bases not matched to a gene; V was cut back by 5 bases and J by 3 bases. The CDR3 is 23 residues long. CDR1 is MDHEN and CDR2 is SYDVKM in the germline V gene. The CDR3: CASSTNPHRGLAGDDNRKETQYF. CDR3 DNA sequence: TGTGCCAGCAGTACGAATCCACACAGGGGTCTAGCGGGAGATGATAACCGAAAAGAGACCCAGTACTTC. Full variable domain (missing parts from reference TRBV28 and TRBJ2-5): DVKVTQSSRYLVKRTGEKVFLECVQDMDHENMFWYRQDPGLGLRLIYFSYDVKMKEKGDIPEGYSVSREKKERFSLILESASTNQTSMYLCASSTNPHRGLAGDDNRKETQYFGPGTRLLVL.

The sample holds one count of this clone. The J gene is TRBJ1-4, the V gene TRBV4-1, with D possibly TRBD1 on 5 matching bases. The CDR3 loop spans 20 amino acids. Germline CDR1 and CDR2: MGHRA and YSYEKL. The germline V and J ends were trimmed by 6 bases and 4 bases, with 30 bases remaining between them. The CDR3 region is CASRQHSHWGTGPHNEKLFF. The DNA for the CDR3 is TGCGCCAGCAGACAACATTCACATTGGGGGACGGGGCCCCATAATGAAAAACTGTTTTTT.

This clone has a handful of counts. The chain recombines TRBV10-3 with TRBJ1-5; 7 bases align to TRBD1. Germline-derived CDR1 and CDR2 are ENHRY and SYGVKD. V lost 3 bases, J lost 5 bases, and 7 bases stayed unmatched. The length of the CDR3 is 15 residues. The CDR3 DNA is TGTGCCATCAGTGAAACAGGGGCGTGGGATCAGCCCCAGCATTTT. This sequence encodes CAISETGAWDQPQHF.

V gene TRBV5-1 combines with J gene TRBJ2-7, with TRBD2 matching over 10 bases. Germline V lookup: CDR1 SGHRS, CDR2 YFSETQ. J lost 5 bases, V lost 4 bases, and 9 bases had no gene match. The CDR3 loop spans 15 amino acids. The CDR3 coding sequence is TGCGCCAGCAGCCCTACTAGCGGGGCTGGGAACGAGCAGTACTTC. This encodes CASSPTSGAGNEQYF.

This clone was seen a single time. A junction boundary mismatches the germline segment, possibly from a read error. The chain uses TRBV6-1 and TRBJ2-7, with 7 positions matching TRBD1. This CDR3 is 14 amino acids long. The V gene's germline CDR1 is MNHNS and CDR2 SASEGT. For the CDR3, the DNA is TGTGCCAGCAGTGACAGGACAGGTTCCTTCGAGCAGTACTTC. It translates to CASSDRTGSFEQYF.

This chain joins TRBV7-9 and TRBJ2-5; 10 positions match TRBD2. J was trimmed by 0 bases and V by 1 base; bases with no gene match: 2. This CDR3 is 16 amino acids long. In germline, CDR1 is SEHNR, CDR2 FQNEAQ (reference sequence). The DNA of the CDR3 is TGTGCCAGCAGCTTAGTTACTAGCGGGAACCAAGAGACCCAGTACTTC. This translates into CASSLVTSGNQETQYF. Variable domain in full (rest from reference TRBV7-9 and TRBJ2-5): DTGVSQNPRHKITKRGQNVTFRCDPISEHNRLYWYRQTLGQGPEFLTYFQNEAQLEKSRLLSDRFSAERPKGSFSTLEIQRTEQGDSAMYLCASSLVTSGNQETQYFGPGTRLLVL.

Note on this clone: This sample also contains other DNA sequences that code for the same CDR3. V gene TRBV27 combines with J gene TRBJ1-1; D is undetermined. The V end was cut by 2 bases, the J end by 0 bases, with 7 bases between. This CDR3 contains 14 residues. Germline CDR1 and CDR2: MNHEY and SMNVEV (reference sequence). The CDR3: CASSLRPVNTEAFF. CDR3 DNA sequence: TGTGCCAGCAGTTTACGGCCGGTGAACACTGAAGCTTTCTTT.

In the case of this clone: Just one base apart from a much larger clone, this may be a read error. Other DNA sequences in the sample encode the same CDR3. The chain uses TRBV6-6 and TRBJ2-7; the D is unclear. CDR3 length: 11 residues. Germline assignment: CDR1 MNHNY and CDR2 SVGAGI (reference sequence). The V end was cut by 4 bases, the J end by 3 bases, with 4 bases between. This chain's CDR3 is CASSSYYEQYF. In nucleotides, the CDR3 is TGTGCCAGCAGTTCTTACTACGAGCAGTACTTC.

This clone was observed a handful of times. The gene calls are TRBV4-1 and TRBJ1-5; the match to TRBD1 covers 8 bases. V shed 4 bases, J shed 5 bases, and the junction held 7 bases outside the gene matches. Germline V gene sequence: CDR1 MGHRA, CDR2 YSYEKL. CDR3 size: 15 residues. The CDR3: CASSRLEGQDQPQHF. In DNA form, the CDR3 reads TGCGCCAGCAGCCGCCTAGAGGGACAGGATCAGCCCCAGCATTTT.

V gene TRBV7-9 combines with J gene TRBJ2-7; unclear D gene. The germline gives CDR1 SEHNR, CDR2 FQNEAQ (reference sequence). Trimming took 5 bases from V and 2 from J, leaving 13 bases between them. The CDR3 contains 14 residues. The CDR3 sequence is CASSPSWLPYEQYF. The DNA for the CDR3 is TGTGCCAGCAGCCCGAGTTGGCTACCCTACGAGCAGTACTTC.

This clone appeared a single time. The same CDR3 also results from other DNA sequences found in this sample. The V call is TRBV14, the J call TRBJ2-3, with D uncertain. V was cut by 4 bases and J by 1 base, with 6 bases left in between. CDR1 is SGHDN and CDR2 is FVKESK in the germline V gene. The CDR3 sequence is 13 residues long. CDR3 bases: TGTGCCAGCAGCCGGACCGGCACAGATACGCAGTATTTT. Translated: CASSRTGTDTQYF.

The rearrangement links TRBV29-1 to TRBJ2-7, with a possible D match to TRBD1 (6 bases). This CDR3 has 16 residues. CDR1 is SQVTM, CDR2 ANQGSEA, per germline. Trimming pared 1 base from V and 2 bases from J, leaving 18 bases between. The CDR3 nucleotides are TGCAGCGTTGAAGTGCACAGGGATGGTATCACCTACGAGCAGTACTTC. Translating it yields CSVEVHRDGITYEQYF.

The gene calls are TRBV19 and TRBJ2-5; the match to TRBD1 covers 7 bases. This CDR3 region has 15 residues. With 4 bases clipped from V and 5 bases from J, the junction kept 10 bases outside the gene matches. Germline-derived CDR1 and CDR2 are LNHDA and SQIVND (reference sequence). The DNA for the CDR3 is TGTGCCAGTAGTAGGGGAAGACAGGGCCTGGAGACCCAGTACTTC. Protein sequence: CASSRGRQGLETQYF. The entire variable domain, with the rest obtained from reference TRBV19 and TRBJ2-5, is as follows: DGGITQSPKYLFRKEGQNVTLSCEQNLNHDAMYWYRQDPGQGLRLIYYSQIVNDFQKGDIAEGYSVSREKKESFPLTVTSAQKNPTAFYLCASSRGRQGLETQYFGPGTRLLVL.